The clone carrying this T cell receptor (beta chain) was found many times. Its antigen is unknown. The lymph nodes were axillary draining lymph nodes from breast cancer patients. TCRdb used MiXCR to reprocess the multiplex PCR reads, holding one entry per CDR3 protein. The table has 150,000 to 200,000 distinct CDR3 sequences, approximately 30% seen once. The data belong to a study of breast tumors, draining lymph nodes, adjacent tissues. Findings of the study overall: Tumor TCR diversity was below lymph nodes but above nontumor tissue. Data only fit, rather than demonstrated, lymph node origin of most tumor T cells. Luminal-like breast cancer showed significantly higher tumor–nontumor repertoire similarity than basal-like. The data were judged consistent with most tumor T cells coming from lymph node and expanding in tumor.

CDR3 length: 18 residues. CDR1 and CDR2 (germline): SGHAT, FQNNGV. J was trimmed by 8 bases and V by 6 bases; bases with no gene match: 20. The J gene is TRBJ2-1, the V gene TRBV11-2; 9 bases map to TRBD2. Sequenced: axillary lymph node tissue. The origin of this receptor is a female donor with breast cancer. Some clones in this sample may be carry-over from other donors' samples. CDR3 nucleotides: TGTGCCAGCAGTAGCTTGGGGTCAGCGGGAGGCCACTCCGATGAGCAGTTCTTC. Its translation: CASSSLGSAGGHSDEQFF.